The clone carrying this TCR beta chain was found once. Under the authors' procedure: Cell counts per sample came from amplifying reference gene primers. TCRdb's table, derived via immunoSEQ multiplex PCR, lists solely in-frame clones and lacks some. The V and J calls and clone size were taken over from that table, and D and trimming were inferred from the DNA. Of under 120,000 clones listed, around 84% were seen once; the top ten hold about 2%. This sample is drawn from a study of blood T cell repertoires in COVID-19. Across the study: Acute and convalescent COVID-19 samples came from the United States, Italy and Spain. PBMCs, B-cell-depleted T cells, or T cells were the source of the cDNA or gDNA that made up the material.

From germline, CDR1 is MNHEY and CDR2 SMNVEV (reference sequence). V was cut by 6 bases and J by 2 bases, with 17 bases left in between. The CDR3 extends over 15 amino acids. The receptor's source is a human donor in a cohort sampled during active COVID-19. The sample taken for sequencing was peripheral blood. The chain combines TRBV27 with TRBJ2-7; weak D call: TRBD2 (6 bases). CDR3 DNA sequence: TGTGCCAGCAGCCCAGCGGGCCGGAAAGCCTACGAGCAGTACTTC. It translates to CASSPAGRKAYEQYF.